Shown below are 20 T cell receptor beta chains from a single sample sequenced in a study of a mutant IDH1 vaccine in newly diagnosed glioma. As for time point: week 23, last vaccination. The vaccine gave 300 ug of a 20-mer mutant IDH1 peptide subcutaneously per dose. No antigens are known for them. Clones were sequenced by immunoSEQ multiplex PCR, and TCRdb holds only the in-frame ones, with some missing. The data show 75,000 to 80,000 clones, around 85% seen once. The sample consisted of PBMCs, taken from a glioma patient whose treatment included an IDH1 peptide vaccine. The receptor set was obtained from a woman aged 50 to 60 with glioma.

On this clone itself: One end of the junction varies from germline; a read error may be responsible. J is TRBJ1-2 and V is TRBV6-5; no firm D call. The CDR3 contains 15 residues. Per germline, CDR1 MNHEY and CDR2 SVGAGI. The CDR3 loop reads CASSYNLEKNSGYTF. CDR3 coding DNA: TGTGCCAGCAGTTATAATCTGGAAAAGAACTCTGGCTACACCTTC.

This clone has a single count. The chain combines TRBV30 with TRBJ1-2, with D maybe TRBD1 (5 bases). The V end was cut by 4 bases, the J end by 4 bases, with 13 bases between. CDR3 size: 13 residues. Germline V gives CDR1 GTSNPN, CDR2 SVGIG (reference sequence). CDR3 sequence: CAWKLSGGYGYTF. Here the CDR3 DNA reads TGTGCCTGGAAATTGTCGGGGGGCTATGGCTACACCTTC.

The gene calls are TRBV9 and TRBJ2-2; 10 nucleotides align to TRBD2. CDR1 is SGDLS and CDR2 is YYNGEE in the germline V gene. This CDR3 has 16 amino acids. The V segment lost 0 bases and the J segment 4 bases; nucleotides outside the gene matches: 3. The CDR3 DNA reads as TGTGCCAGCAGCGTAGGGATAGCGGGAGGCACCGGGGAGCTGTTTTTT. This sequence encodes CASSVGIAGGTGELFF.

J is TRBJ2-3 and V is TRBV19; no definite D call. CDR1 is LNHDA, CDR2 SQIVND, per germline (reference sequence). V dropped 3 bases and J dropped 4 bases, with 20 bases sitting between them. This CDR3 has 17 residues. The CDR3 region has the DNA TGTGCCAGTAGTATTAAGGAGCCCCCTGGTCCCCCAGATACGCAGTATTTT. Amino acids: CASSIKEPPGPPDTQYF. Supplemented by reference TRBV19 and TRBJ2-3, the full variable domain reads DGGITQSPKYLFRKEGQNVTLSCEQNLNHDAMYWYRQDPGQGLRLIYYSQIVNDFQKGDIAEGYSVSREKKESFPLTVTSAQKNPTAFYLCASSIKEPPGPPDTQYFGPGTRLTVL.

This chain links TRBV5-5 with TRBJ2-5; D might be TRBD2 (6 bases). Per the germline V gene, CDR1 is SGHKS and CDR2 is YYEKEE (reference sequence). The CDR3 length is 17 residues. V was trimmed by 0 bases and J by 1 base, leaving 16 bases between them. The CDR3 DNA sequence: TGTGCCAGCAGCTTGGCAGTGGGGGGACGCCTCCAAGAGACCCAGTACTTC. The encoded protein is CASSLAVGGRLQETQYF.

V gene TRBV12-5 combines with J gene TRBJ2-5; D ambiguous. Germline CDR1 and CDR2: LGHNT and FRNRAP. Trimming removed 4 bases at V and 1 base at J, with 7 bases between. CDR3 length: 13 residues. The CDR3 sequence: CASGSGVQETQYF. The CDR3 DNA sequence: TGTGCTAGTGGTTCAGGAGTCCAAGAGACCCAGTACTTC.

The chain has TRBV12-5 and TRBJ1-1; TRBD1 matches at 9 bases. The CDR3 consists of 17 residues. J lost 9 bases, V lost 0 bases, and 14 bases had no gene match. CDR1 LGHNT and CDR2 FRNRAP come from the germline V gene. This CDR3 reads CASGLVFRGTGLPQAFF. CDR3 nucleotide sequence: TGTGCTAGTGGTTTGGTATTCAGGGGGACAGGGTTGCCTCAAGCTTTCTTT.

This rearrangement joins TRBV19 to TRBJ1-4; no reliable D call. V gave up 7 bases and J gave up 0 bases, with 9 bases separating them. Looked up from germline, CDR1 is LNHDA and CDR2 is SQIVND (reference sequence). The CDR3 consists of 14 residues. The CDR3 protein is CASKDGSTNEKLFF. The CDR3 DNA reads TGTGCCAGTAAGGACGGATCAACTAATGAAAAACTGTTTTTT.

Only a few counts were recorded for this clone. For the CDR3, the DNA is TGTGCCAGTAGTAACCCGAACTCCTACAATGAGCAGTTCTTC. Translating gives CASSNPNSYNEQFF. The gene calls are TRBV19 and TRBJ2-1; D is uncertain. The CDR3 covers 14 residues. Trimming pared 4 bases from V and 0 bases from J, leaving 7 bases between. Germline CDR1 reads LNHDA; CDR2 reads SQIVND (reference sequence).

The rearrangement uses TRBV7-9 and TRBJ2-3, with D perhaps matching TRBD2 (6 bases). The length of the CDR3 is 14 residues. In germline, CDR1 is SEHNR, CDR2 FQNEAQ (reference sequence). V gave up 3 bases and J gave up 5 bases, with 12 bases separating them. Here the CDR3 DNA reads TGTGCCAGCAGCTTCGAGGGAGGCATAGATACGCAGTATTTT. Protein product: CASSFEGGIDTQYF. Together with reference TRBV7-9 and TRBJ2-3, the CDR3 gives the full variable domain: DTGVSQNPRHKITKRGQNVTFRCDPISEHNRLYWYRQTLGQGPEFLTYFQNEAQLEKSRLLSDRFSAERPKGSFSTLEIQRTEQGDSAMYLCASSFEGGIDTQYFGPGTRLTVL.

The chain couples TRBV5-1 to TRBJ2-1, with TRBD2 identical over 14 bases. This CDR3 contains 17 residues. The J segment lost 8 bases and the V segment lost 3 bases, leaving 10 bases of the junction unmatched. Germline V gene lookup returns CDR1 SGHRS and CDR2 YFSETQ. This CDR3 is CASSSLTSGRAGDEQFF. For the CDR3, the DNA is TGCGCCAGCAGCTCCTTGACTAGCGGGAGGGCCGGGGATGAGCAGTTCTTC. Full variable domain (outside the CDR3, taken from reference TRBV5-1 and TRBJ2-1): KAGVTQTPRYLIKTRGQQVTLSCSPISGHRSVSWYQQTPGQGLQFLFEYFSETQRNKGNFPGRFSGRQFSNSRSEMNVSTLELGDSALYLCASSSLTSGRAGDEQFFGPGTRLTVL.

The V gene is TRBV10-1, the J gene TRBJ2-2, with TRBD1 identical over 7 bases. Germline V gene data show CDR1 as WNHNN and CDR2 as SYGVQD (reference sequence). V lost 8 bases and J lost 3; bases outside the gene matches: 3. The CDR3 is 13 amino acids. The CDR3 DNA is TGCGCCAGCGGGGACAGACACACCGGGGAGCTGTTTTTT. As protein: CASGDRHTGELFF.

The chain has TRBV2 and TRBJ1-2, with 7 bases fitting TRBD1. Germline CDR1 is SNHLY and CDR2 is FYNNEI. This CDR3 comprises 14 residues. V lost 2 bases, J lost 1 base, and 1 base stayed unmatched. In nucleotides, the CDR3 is TGTGCCAGCAGTGAAAGGGGGCTTAACTATGGCTACACCTTC. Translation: CASSERGLNYGYTF.

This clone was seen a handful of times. This CDR3 is CASSQRGTEAFF. The CDR3, as DNA: TGTGCCAGCAGCCAAAGGGGTACTGAAGCTTTCTTT. The chain links TRBV7-9 to TRBJ1-1; the D gene is possibly TRBD1 (5 bases). Germline CDR1 reads SEHNR; CDR2 reads FQNEAQ (reference sequence). The CDR3 spans 12 residues. The germline V and J ends were trimmed by 5 bases and 5 bases, with 9 bases remaining between them.

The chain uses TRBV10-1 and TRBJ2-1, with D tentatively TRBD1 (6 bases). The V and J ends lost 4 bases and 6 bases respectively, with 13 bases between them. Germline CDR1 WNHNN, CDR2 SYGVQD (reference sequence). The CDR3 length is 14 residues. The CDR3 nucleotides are TGCGCCAGCAGTGGACCGGGACAATTCAATGAGCAGTTCTTC. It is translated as CASSGPGQFNEQFF.

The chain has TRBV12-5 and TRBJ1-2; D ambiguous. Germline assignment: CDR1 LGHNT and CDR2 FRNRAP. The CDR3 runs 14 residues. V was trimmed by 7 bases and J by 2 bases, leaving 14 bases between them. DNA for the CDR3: TGTGCTAGTGCCATAGGACCGTTCAACTATGGCTACACCTTC. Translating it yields CASAIGPFNYGYTF.

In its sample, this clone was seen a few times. For the CDR3, the DNA is TGTGCCACCAGCAGAGATAGACTAGCACCTACTAGCACAGATACGCAGTATTTT. Translation gives CATSRDRLAPTSTDTQYF. The chain couples TRBV15 to TRBJ2-3; 7 nucleotides agree with TRBD2. The CDR3 covers 18 residues. Per the germline V gene, CDR1 is LNHNV and CDR2 is YYDKDF (reference sequence). Trimming took 0 bases from V and 0 from J; bases not matched to a gene: 9.

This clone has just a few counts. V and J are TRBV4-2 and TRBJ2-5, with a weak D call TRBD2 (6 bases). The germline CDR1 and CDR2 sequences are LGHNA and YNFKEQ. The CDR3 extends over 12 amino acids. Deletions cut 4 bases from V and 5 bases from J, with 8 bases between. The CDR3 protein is CASSRGGETQYF. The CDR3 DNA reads TGTGCCAGCAGCCGAGGAGGGGAGACCCAGTACTTC.

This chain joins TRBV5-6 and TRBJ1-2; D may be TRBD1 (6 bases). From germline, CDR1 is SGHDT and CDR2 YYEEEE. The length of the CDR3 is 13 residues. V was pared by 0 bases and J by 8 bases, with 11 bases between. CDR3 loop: CASSLATGNGYTF. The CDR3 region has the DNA TGTGCCAGCAGCTTGGCTACAGGGAACGGCTACACCTTC.

DNA for the CDR3: TGTGCCAGCAGCTTAATGCCGGAACGAGGGAGGACAGATACGCAGTATTTT. Its translation is CASSLMPERGRTDTQYF. The rearrangement links TRBV13 to TRBJ2-3, with a possible D match to TRBD2 (6 bases). V lost 2 bases to trimming and J lost 3 bases, with 18 bases between them. CDR3 length: 17 residues. CDR1 PRHDT and CDR2 FYEKMQ come from the germline V gene (reference sequence).